This note documents a single TCR beta chain sequence. As yet, its antigen is unknown. The trim removed 4 bases at V and 3 bases at J, leaving 6 bases unmatched. CDR1 and CDR2 (germline): MNHNY, SVGAGI (reference sequence). CDR3 length: 16 residues. These data are taken from a study of T cell responses to AZD1222 COVID-19 vaccine. Study as a whole: Pooled samples include second doses given at about 4 or 12 weeks. Points from the study as a whole: Across spike, vaccine-associated CD4 TCRs were found, dominant at 160-218 and 743-854. The sample set comprised mostly white British donors with more females, and clonal diversity was possibly underestimated.

Only in-frame clones appear in the TCRdb table, and some are missing; sequencing was by immunoSEQ multiplex PCR. The repertoire holds roughly 120,000 clones, with about 90% as singletons. This clonotype was obtained from an adult in good health. V and J are TRBV6-6 and TRBJ2-7; TRBD2 matches at 13 bases. This specimen consisted of peripheral blood, obtained on day 0 of AZD1222 vaccination. CDR3 nucleotides: TGTGCCAGCAGTTCCGGGACTAGCGGGGACTTCTACGAGCAGTACTTC. This translates into CASSSGTSGDFYEQYF.